This T cell receptor (beta chain) came from a study of shared clonotypes between healthy human individuals. Study-level findings and limits: Sampling covered blood only; tissue repertoires likely differ. Clonotype sharing among donors likely depends on sequencing depth.

The repertoire was sequenced with immunoSEQ multiplex PCR; TCRdb's copy has only in-frame clones and lacks some. Of about 1,500,000 clones in the sample, approximately 96% were seen once. Healthy HIV-negative adults with no recent acute infections or vaccinations were recruited as donors. Only Caucasian adults living in Nashville, Tennessee served as donors. Details on this clone: The antigen remains unidentified.

From germline, CDR1 is SGHAT and CDR2 FQNNGV. The CDR3 covers 16 residues. The trim removed 6 bases at V and 2 bases at J, leaving 8 bases unmatched. The TCR originated in a man aged 30 to 45 in good health. Sequencing input: naive CD4+ T cells sorted from blood. Described subset: CD45RA+ positively selected. The gene calls are TRBV11-2 and TRBJ2-5; 11 bases align to TRBD2. The CDR3 sequence: CASSPGTSGYQETQYF. For the CDR3, the DNA is TGTGCCAGCAGTCCCGGGACTAGCGGATATCAAGAGACCCAGTACTTC.